A single sample gave rise to the 14 T cell receptor beta chains below, sequenced in a study of blood T cell repertoires in COVID-19. Some clones are missing from TCRdb's copy, which holds only in-frame ones; the method was immunoSEQ multiplex PCR. The profile covers 200,000 to 250,000 clones, with approximately 80% appearing a single time and about 1.3% taken by the ten largest. Specimen: PBMCs or T cells enriched from blood (not recorded which). The source is a woman in her forties with acute COVID-19.

This chain uses TRBV5-1 with TRBJ2-1; 11 nucleotides agree with TRBD2. CDR3 length: 13 amino acids. V was clipped by 4 bases and J by 8 bases; unmatched bases: 2. The germline gives CDR1 SGHRS, CDR2 YFSETQ. The DNA of the CDR3 is TGCGCCAGCAGCATACTAGCGGGGGATGAGCAGTTCTTC. Amino acids: CASSILAGDEQFF.

CDR3 sequence (DNA): TGTGCCAGCAGCTCAGGTAGCGTTGGGTCGGAGACCCAGTACTTC. It is translated as CASSSGSVGSETQYF. The chain recombines TRBV7-9 with TRBJ2-5, with a weak D call TRBD2 (5 bases). Trimming shortened V by 4 bases and J by 5 bases, and 17 bases separated the two germline ends. The CDR3 runs to 15 residues. In germline, CDR1 is SEHNR, CDR2 FQNEAQ (reference sequence).

The CDR3 sequence: CAISVASGKSGYYYNEQFF. The CDR3 DNA reads TGTGCCATCAGTGTGGCTAGCGGGAAGAGTGGATACTACTACAATGAGCAGTTCTTC. The chain carries TRBV10-3 and TRBJ2-1, with 9 bases matching TRBD2. CDR1 is ENHRY and CDR2 is SYGVKD in the germline V gene. The CDR3 totals 19 residues. V shed 4 bases, J shed 3 bases, and the junction held 16 bases outside the gene matches.

The chain has TRBV5-1 and TRBJ2-3; 12 bases agree with TRBD2. The CDR3 covers 16 residues. With V trimmed by 1 base and J by 4 bases, 4 bases remained unmatched. Germline V CDR1 and CDR2: SGHRS, YFSETQ. This chain's CDR3 is CASSLPLAGGADTQYF. The CDR3 DNA follows: TGCGCCAGCAGCTTGCCTCTAGCGGGGGGGGCAGATACGCAGTATTTT. The variable domain in full, with the rest retrieved from reference TRBV5-1 and TRBJ2-3, is KAGVTQTPRYLIKTRGQQVTLSCSPISGHRSVSWYQQTPGQGLQFLFEYFSETQRNKGNFPGRFSGRQFSNSRSEMNVSTLELGDSALYLCASSLPLAGGADTQYFGPGTRLTVL.

J is TRBJ2-3 and V is TRBV6-5, with no clear D. With 0 bases removed from V and 1 base from J, the gap between germline ends came to 5 bases. CDR1 MNHEY and CDR2 SVGAGI come from the germline V gene. The CDR3 is 14 residues long. CDR3 nucleotides: TGTGCCAGCAGTTACTCCCGGGGCACAGATACGCAGTATTTT. Protein sequence: CASSYSRGTDTQYF.

The gene calls are TRBV19 and TRBJ1-1; tentative D call: TRBD1 (6 bases). This CDR3 is 13 amino acids long. V gave up 4 bases and J gave up 4 bases, with 10 bases separating them. The germline gives CDR1 LNHDA, CDR2 SQIVND (reference sequence). CDR3: CASSKGQTTEAFF. The CDR3 bases are TGTGCCAGTAGTAAAGGACAGACCACTGAAGCTTTCTTT.

This clone was detected once. The chain has TRBV19 and TRBJ2-3; 10 bases align to TRBD2. CDR1 is LNHDA and CDR2 is SQIVND in the germline V gene (reference sequence). CDR3 length: 14 amino acids. The CDR3 DNA reads as TGTTCCCACATAAGCGGGAGGGGCACAGATACGCAGTATTTT. This codes for CSHISGRGTDTQYF. The complete variable domain, with remaining parts taken from reference TRBV19 and TRBJ2-3, reads DGGITQSPKYLFRKEGQNVTLSCEQNLNHDAMYWYRQDPGQGLRLIYYSQIVNDFQKGDIAEGYSVSREKKESFPLTVTSAQKNPTAFYLCSHISGRGTDTQYFGPGTRLTVL.

V is TRBV2 and J is TRBJ2-1, with TRBD2 identical over 8 bases. The length of the CDR3 is 15 residues. CDR1 SNHLY and CDR2 FYNNEI come from the germline V gene. V was pared by 6 bases and J by 8 bases, with 12 bases of the junction left unmatched. The CDR3 loop reads CASRDGRVPGDEQFF. In nucleotides, the CDR3 is TGTGCCAGCAGGGACGGGAGGGTTCCCGGGGATGAGCAGTTCTTC. The complete variable domain, with remaining parts taken from reference TRBV2 and TRBJ2-1, reads EPEVTQTPSHQVTQMGQEVILRCVPISNHLYFYWYRQILGQKVEFLVSFYNNEISEKSEIFDDQFSVERPDGSNFTLKIRSTKLEDSAMYFCASRDGRVPGDEQFFGPGTRLTVL.

A single count supports this clone. Sequence at one end of the junction differs from germline and may be a read error. The chain recombines TRBV15 with TRBJ2-1; 8 bases are a match to TRBD2. CDR3 length equals 14 residues. Germline V gene lookup returns CDR1 LNHNV and CDR2 YYDKDF (reference sequence). CDR3: CATRRELAASEQFF. CDR3 sequence (DNA): TGTGCCACCAGAAGAGAACTAGCGGCGAGTGAGCAGTTCTTC.

The CDR3 nucleotides read TGTGCCAGCAGCGCCCGGGACAGGGGGCAGTTAGGTGAGCAGTTCTTC. Translated: CASSARDRGQLGEQFF. This sequence joins TRBV7-8 and TRBJ2-1, with TRBD1 matching 12 bases. Germline V lookup: CDR1 SGHVS, CDR2 FQNEAQ. CDR3 size: 16 residues. V shed 5 bases, J shed 9 bases, and the junction held 11 bases outside the gene matches.

This clone appeared a single time. The chain combines TRBV7-9 with TRBJ2-1, with D hard to call. The V and J ends lost 6 bases and 4 bases respectively, with 10 bases between them. The CDR3 extends over 13 amino acids. The germline gives CDR1 SEHNR, CDR2 FQNEAQ (reference sequence). Here the CDR3 DNA reads TGTGCCAGCAGGTTGGGTCCGTACAATGAGCAGTTCTTC. It codes for CASRLGPYNEQFF.

This rearrangement joins TRBV4-3 to TRBJ2-7; no firm D call. Germline loops: CDR1 LGHNA, CDR2 YSLEER. This CDR3 is 15 amino acids long. V shed 0 bases and J shed 0 bases, with 9 bases lying between them. This CDR3 reads CASSQDPQVSYEQYF. The DNA for the CDR3 is TGCGCCAGCAGCCAAGACCCTCAGGTCTCCTACGAGCAGTACTTC.

V gene TRBV19 combines with J gene TRBJ1-3, with D possibly being TRBD1 (6 bases). Looked up from germline, CDR1 is LNHDA and CDR2 is SQIVND (reference sequence). V shed 0 bases and J shed 0 bases, with 12 bases lying between them. The CDR3 consists of 17 residues. DNA of the CDR3: TGTGCCAGTAGTATAGATTGGACAGAGATCTCTGGAAACACCATATATTTT. Translated: CASSIDWTEISGNTIYF. Supplemented by reference TRBV19 and TRBJ1-3, the full variable domain reads DGGITQSPKYLFRKEGQNVTLSCEQNLNHDAMYWYRQDPGQGLRLIYYSQIVNDFQKGDIAEGYSVSREKKESFPLTVTSAQKNPTAFYLCASSIDWTEISGNTIYFGEGSWLTVV.

In this sample, this clone turned up once. Here the CDR3 DNA reads TGTGCCACCAGCAGCGGTAACTATGGCTACACCTTC. Residues: CATSSGNYGYTF. This sequence joins TRBV15 and TRBJ1-2; D gene uncertain. Trimming took 3 bases from V and 1 from J, leaving 3 bases between them. CDR1 LNHNV and CDR2 YYDKDF come from the germline V gene (reference sequence). This CDR3 contains 12 residues.